The next 27 T cell receptor beta chains were all read from a single sample in a study of cytomegalovirus exposure and HLA in healthy donors. The PCR contained 60 Vbeta and 13 Jbeta primers. The assay was immunoSEQ multiplex PCR, and TCRdb's table has in-frame clones only and misses some. The top ten hold less than 6% of the sample, which has roughly 88,000 clones, about 80% seen once. Sequenced material: PBMCs. The receptors here all came from a man between 25 and 39 years old in good health and CMV-seropositive.

This chain links TRBV7-9 with TRBJ2-3, with D possibly being TRBD1 (6 bases). CDR3 length equals 14 residues. Trimming shortened V by 5 bases and J by 6 bases, and 15 bases separated the two germline ends. The germline V gene encodes CDR1 SEHNR and CDR2 FQNEAQ (reference sequence). CDR3 residues: CASSKLGAMDTQYF. CDR3 coding DNA: TGTGCCAGCAGCAAACTGGGGGCAATGGATACGCAGTATTTT.

The chain links TRBV29-1 to TRBJ2-2, with D perhaps TRBD2 (6 bases). Germline V CDR1 and CDR2: SQVTM, ANQGSEA. V was trimmed by 7 bases and J by 10 bases, leaving 16 bases between them. The CDR3 is 12 amino acids. The CDR3 DNA reads TGCAGCGGCGGGACCCAGGGTGTGGAGCTGTTTTTT. This sequence encodes CSGGTQGVELFF.

The V and J genes are TRBV5-1 and TRBJ2-7; 9 nucleotides agree with TRBD1. Trimming removed 4 bases from V and 6 bases from J; junction bases left unmatched: 11. Per germline, CDR1 SGHRS and CDR2 YFSETQ. There are 15 residues in the CDR3. CDR3 residues: CASSGAGTGYGEQYF. CDR3 nucleotide sequence: TGCGCCAGCAGCGGCGCCGGGACAGGGTATGGCGAGCAGTACTTC. Complete variable domain (other parts from reference TRBV5-1 and TRBJ2-7): KAGVTQTPRYLIKTRGQQVTLSCSPISGHRSVSWYQQTPGQGLQFLFEYFSETQRNKGNFPGRFSGRQFSNSRSEMNVSTLELGDSALYLCASSGAGTGYGEQYFGPGTRLTVT.

This chain connects TRBV5-1 to TRBJ1-4; TRBD1 matches 8 bases. The CDR3 extends over 17 amino acids. V shed 4 bases, J shed 8 bases, and the junction held 16 bases outside the gene matches. The germline V gene has CDR1 SGHRS and CDR2 YFSETQ. The CDR3 sequence: CASSTSGGSFHGEKLFF. The CDR3 coding sequence is TGCGCCAGCAGCACTTCAGGGGGCTCCTTTCATGGGGAAAAACTGTTTTTT.

The chain links TRBV11-3 to TRBJ2-5, with a tentative D call TRBD2 (7 bases). Trimming pared 5 bases from V and 5 bases from J, leaving 21 bases between. Germline assignment: CDR1 SGHNT and CDR2 YENEEA. The CDR3 runs 16 residues. The CDR3, as DNA: TGTGCCAGCAGCGCAAGGGGGGCGGGAGTCGGGGAGACCCAGTACTTC. This gives the protein CASSARGAGVGETQYF.

This chain uses TRBV6-6 with TRBJ1-4; D is unresolved. CDR3 length: 12 amino acids. Germline lookup yields CDR1 MNHNY and CDR2 SVGAGI (reference sequence). The ends were cut back, 6 bases at V and 6 bases at J, with 8 bases in the middle. The CDR3 nucleotides read TGTGCCAGCAGACCCGCGGATGAAAAACTGTTTTTT. Translation gives CASRPADEKLFF.

The chain recombines TRBV7-2 with TRBJ2-5, with 8 bases that match TRBD2. CDR1 is SGHTA, CDR2 FQGNSA, per germline. CDR3 length: 14 residues. Trimming took 3 bases from V and 2 from J; bases not matched to a gene: 2. CDR3 DNA sequence: TGTGCCAGCAGCTTCCCGGGGGGGCAAGAGACCCAGTACTTC. As protein: CASSFPGGQETQYF. Combining the CDR3 with reference TRBV7-2 and TRBJ2-5 gives the whole variable domain GAGVSQSPSNKVTEKGKDVELRCDPISGHTALYWYRQSLGQGLEFLIYFQGNSAPDKSGLPSDRFSAERTGGSVSTLTIQRTQQEDSAVYLCASSFPGGQETQYFGPGTRLLVL.

This clone was detected only once. The V call is TRBV2, the J call TRBJ2-3; unclear D gene. The CDR3 has 13 amino acids. From germline, CDR1 is SNHLY and CDR2 FYNNEI. Trimming shortened V by 2 bases and J by 3 bases, and 6 bases separated the two germline ends. The CDR3: CASSEKLTDTQYF. The CDR3 DNA reads as TGTGCCAGCAGTGAAAAATTAACAGATACGCAGTATTTT.

The chain is built from TRBV11-2 and TRBJ2-3, with 8 bases matching TRBD2. CDR1 and CDR2 (germline): SGHAT, FQNNGV. The CDR3 has 16 residues. J was trimmed by 0 bases and V by 1 base; bases with no gene match: 3. CDR3 bases: TGTGCCAGCAGCTTAGTAGCGGGGTTAAGCACAGATACGCAGTATTTT. Its protein product is CASSLVAGLSTDTQYF.

The V and J genes are TRBV7-2 and TRBJ2-5; no clear D gene. The germline CDR1 and CDR2 sequences are SGHTA and FQGNSA. V lost 1 base, J lost 4 bases, and 13 bases lay in between. This CDR3 has 15 amino acids. This CDR3 is CASSLVAGRAETQYF. The DNA for the CDR3 is TGTGCCAGCAGCTTAGTGGCAGGTCGAGCAGAGACCCAGTACTTC. Filled out from reference TRBV7-2 and TRBJ2-5, the complete variable domain reads GAGVSQSPSNKVTEKGKDVELRCDPISGHTALYWYRQSLGQGLEFLIYFQGNSAPDKSGLPSDRFSAERTGGSVSTLTIQRTQQEDSAVYLCASSLVAGRAETQYFGPGTRLLVL.

This chain uses TRBV6-5 with TRBJ2-7; D is possibly TRBD2 (5 bases). This CDR3 spans 14 amino acids. CDR1 is MNHEY and CDR2 is SVGAGI in the germline V gene. Trimming cost V 0 bases and J 4 bases, with 10 bases left between them. In DNA, the CDR3 is TGTGCCAGCAGTTACTCCCTTCGGAGGTACGAGCAGTACTTC. It codes for CASSYSLRRYEQYF.

This sequence joins TRBV6-5 and TRBJ2-1; D perhaps matches TRBD2 (5 bases). Germline loops: CDR1 MNHEY, CDR2 SVGAGI. CDR3 length equals 13 residues. Deletions cut 6 bases from V and 8 bases from J, with 14 bases between. The CDR3 region is CASSLSWRDEQFF. As DNA, the CDR3 is TGTGCCAGCAGCCTATCATGGCGGGATGAGCAGTTCTTC.

V usage is TRBV5-4 and J usage is TRBJ1-2; tentative D call: TRBD1 (6 bases). The CDR3 totals 14 residues. The germline V gene has CDR1 SGHNT and CDR2 YYREEE (reference sequence). The germline V and J ends were trimmed by 4 bases and 5 bases, with 15 bases remaining between them. CDR3 nucleotide sequence: TGTGCCAGCAGCCATCTACAGGGTGGATATGGCTACACCTTC. This codes for CASSHLQGGYGYTF.

This chain joins TRBV14 and TRBJ1-1; unclear D gene. Germline V gene sequence: CDR1 SGHDN, CDR2 FVKESK. The CDR3 runs 14 residues. V shed 1 base and J shed 1 base, with 7 bases lying between them. As DNA, the CDR3 is TGTGCCAGCAGCCAAGTGAGGGCGAACACTGAAGCTTTCTTT. Encoded protein: CASSQVRANTEAFF.

The chain links TRBV7-2 to TRBJ1-2; the match to TRBD1 covers 8 bases. The trim removed 2 bases at V and 8 bases at J, leaving 4 bases unmatched. The germline gives CDR1 SGHTA, CDR2 FQGNSA. This CDR3 contains 13 residues. DNA of the CDR3: TGTGCCAGCAGCTTACAGGGGGCGGAAGGCTACACCTTC. As protein: CASSLQGAEGYTF.

The gene calls are TRBV29-1 and TRBJ2-7; tentative D call: TRBD1 (6 bases). CDR3 length equals 12 residues. V was cut by 4 bases and J by 1 base, with 8 bases left in between. Germline loops: CDR1 SQVTM, CDR2 ANQGSEA. CDR3 sequence (DNA): TGCAGCGTTGCCGGACAGTCCTACGAGCAGTACTTC. It codes for CSVAGQSYEQYF.

This clone appeared a single time. This sequence joins TRBV5-1 and TRBJ2-1; weak D call: TRBD1 (5 bases). V lost 5 bases, J lost 6 bases, and 15 bases lay in between. Germline CDR1 and CDR2: SGHRS and YFSETQ. The CDR3 is 14 residues long. CDR3 nucleotide sequence: TGCGCCAGCAGTGGTGAAGGGGTTTTCAATGAGCAGTTCTTC. Residues: CASSGEGVFNEQFF.

The rearrangement links TRBV11-3 to TRBJ2-7; the D gene is possibly TRBD2 (6 bases). The V end was cut by 6 bases, the J end by 1 base, with 13 bases between. The germline CDR1 and CDR2 sequences are SGHNT and YENEEA. The CDR3 has 14 residues. The CDR3 region is CASRPTRGSYEQYV. CDR3 DNA sequence: TGTGCCAGCAGACCTACTCGGGGGTCCTACGAGCAGTACGTC.

V and J are TRBV29-1 and TRBJ1-2; tentative D call: TRBD1 (5 bases). V lost 3 bases and J 3 bases, leaving 14 bases between the germline ends. The CDR3 contains 14 residues. Germline V gives CDR1 SQVTM, CDR2 ANQGSEA. This chain's CDR3 is CSVELVGGDYGYTF. The CDR3 DNA sequence: TGCAGCGTTGAGCTTGTGGGAGGGGACTATGGCTACACCTTC.

The chain uses TRBV27 and TRBJ1-2; TRBD1 might be the D (5 bases). This CDR3 has 16 amino acids. Germline CDR1 MNHEY, CDR2 SMNVEV (reference sequence). V was trimmed by 6 bases and J by 2 bases, leaving 19 bases between them. CDR3 bases: TGTGCCAGCAGGGCCCTTAGCGGGGCTCGGAACTATGGCTACACCTTC. Amino acids: CASRALSGARNYGYTF.

This clone was seen once. The rearrangement links TRBV5-1 to TRBJ1-2; no definite D call. V dropped 1 base and J dropped 4 bases, with 8 bases sitting between them. Germline CDR1 is SGHRS and CDR2 is YFSETQ. CDR3 length: 13 amino acids. In DNA, the CDR3 is TGCGCCAGCAGCTTGTCCGTATCCTATGGCTACACCTTC. The encoded protein is CASSLSVSYGYTF. The whole variable domain, filled in from reference TRBV5-1 and TRBJ1-2, reads KAGVTQTPRYLIKTRGQQVTLSCSPISGHRSVSWYQQTPGQGLQFLFEYFSETQRNKGNFPGRFSGRQFSNSRSEMNVSTLELGDSALYLCASSLSVSYGYTFGSGTRLTVV.

The chain has TRBV6-1 and TRBJ1-2, with TRBD1 matching 7 bases. After removal of 3 bases from V and 4 bases from J, the junction contained 11 bases not matched to a gene. The CDR3 is 16 residues long. Germline V gene sequence: CDR1 MNHNS, CDR2 SASEGT. CDR3 sequence (DNA): TGTGCCAGCAGTGAGAGCCAACCCGGGACAGCCTATGGCTACACCTTC. It is translated as CASSESQPGTAYGYTF.

This clone is medium-sized (0.01 to 0.1%). The chain employs TRBV4-2 and TRBJ2-3; 7 bases fit TRBD1. The CDR3 is 14 amino acids. Per germline, CDR1 LGHNA and CDR2 YNFKEQ. J was trimmed by 3 bases and V by 8 bases; bases with no gene match: 8. This chain's CDR3 is CASGGQVGTDTQYF. CDR3 in DNA: TGTGCCAGCGGAGGACAGGTTGGGACAGATACGCAGTATTTT.

This chain uses TRBV4-3 with TRBJ2-7, with 7 bases identical to TRBD2. Trimming at V came to 3 bases and at J to 4 bases, leaving 3 bases not matched to a gene. Germline lookup yields CDR1 LGHNA and CDR2 YSLEER. The CDR3 contains 13 residues. The DNA of the CDR3 is TGCGCCAGCAGCCATAGGGAGGGGTACGAGCAGTACTTC. Translation gives CASSHREGYEQYF.

This clone has only one observation. Its ends do not fully match the called genes, so a read error is possible. The same CDR3 arises from other DNA sequences in this sample as well. The CDR3: CASSPTGQSDTQYF. The DNA for the CDR3 is TGCGCCAGCAGTCCCACCGGACAGTCGGATACGCAGTATTTT. J is TRBJ2-3 and V is TRBV27; D is perhaps TRBD1 (6 bases). Germline V gives CDR1 MNHEY, CDR2 SMNVEV (reference sequence). This CDR3 is 14 amino acids long.

The chain couples TRBV7-2 to TRBJ2-1, with 10 positions matching TRBD2. This CDR3 spans 15 amino acids. CDR1 and CDR2 from the germline V gene are SGHTA and FQGNSA. The ends lost 2 bases at V and 9 bases at J; junction bases unmatched: 7. The CDR3 region is CASSLSQAGGLEQFF. CDR3 sequence (DNA): TGTGCCAGCAGCTTATCCCAAGCGGGGGGGCTTGAGCAGTTCTTC. Full variable domain (outside the CDR3, taken from reference TRBV7-2 and TRBJ2-1): GAGVSQSPSNKVTEKGKDVELRCDPISGHTALYWYRQSLGQGLEFLIYFQGNSAPDKSGLPSDRFSAERTGGSVSTLTIQRTQQEDSAVYLCASSLSQAGGLEQFFGPGTRLTVL.

The chain carries TRBV7-2 and TRBJ2-1; 7 nucleotides align to TRBD2. The V and J ends lost 5 bases and 0 bases, in that order; junction bases with no gene match: 16. The CDR3 totals 19 residues. Germline V gene lookup returns CDR1 SGHTA and CDR2 FQGNSA. The CDR3 coding sequence is TGTGCCAGCAGCCCGAGAGGTCCTGGCGGGAGATACTCCTACAATGAGCAGTTCTTC. This sequence encodes CASSPRGPGGRYSYNEQFF.